This T cell receptor beta chain emerged from a study of blood T cell repertoires in COVID-19. Study details: COVID-19 samples from acute and convalescent phases originated in the United States, Italy and Spain. The cDNA or gDNA used as material had been derived from T cells, B-cell-depleted T cells, or PBMCs.

Authors' analysis steps: Nucleated cell counts were estimated from reference gene primer amplification. Here immunoSEQ multiplex PCR was the method, and the copy in TCRdb shows in-frame clones only, minus some. V and J calls and clone size are as listed in that table; D and trimming were resolved from the DNA. Altogether about 280,000 clones are present, around 82% being singletons, with the ten largest covering approximately 9%. The CDR3 length is 14 residues. Per germline, CDR1 SGHRS and CDR2 YFSETQ. Trimming removed 4 bases from V and 7 bases from J, with 15 bases in between. The chain is built from TRBV5-1 and TRBJ2-1, with D perhaps TRBD2 (6 bases). This sequence was found in a woman in her fifties or sixties who had recovered from COVID-19. The specimen was peripheral blood. The CDR3 DNA reads TGCGCCAGCAGCCCTACGACTAGTTTGAATGAGCAGTTCTTC. Its protein product is CASSPTTSLNEQFF.